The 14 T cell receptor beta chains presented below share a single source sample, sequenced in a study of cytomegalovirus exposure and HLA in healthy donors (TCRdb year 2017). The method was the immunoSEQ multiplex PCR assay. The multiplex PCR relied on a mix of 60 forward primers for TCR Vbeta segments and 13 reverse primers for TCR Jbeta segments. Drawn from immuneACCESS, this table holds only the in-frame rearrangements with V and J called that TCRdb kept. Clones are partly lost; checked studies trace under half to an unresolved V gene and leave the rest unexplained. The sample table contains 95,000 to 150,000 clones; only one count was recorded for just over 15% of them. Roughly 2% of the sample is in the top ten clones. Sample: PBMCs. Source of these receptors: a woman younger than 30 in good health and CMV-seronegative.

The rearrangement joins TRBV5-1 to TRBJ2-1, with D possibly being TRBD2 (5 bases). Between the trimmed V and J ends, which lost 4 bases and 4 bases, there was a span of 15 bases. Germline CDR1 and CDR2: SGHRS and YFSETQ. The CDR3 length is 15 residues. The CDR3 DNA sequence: TGCGCCAGCAGCGAGACAATGGGAGAGTACAATGAGCAGTTCTTC. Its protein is CASSETMGEYNEQFF.

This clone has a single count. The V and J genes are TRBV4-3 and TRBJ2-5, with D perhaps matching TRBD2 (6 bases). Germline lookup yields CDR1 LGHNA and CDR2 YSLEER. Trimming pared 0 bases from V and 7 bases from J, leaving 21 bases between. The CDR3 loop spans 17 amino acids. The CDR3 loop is CASSQDAAGLQEGTQYF. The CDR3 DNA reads TGCGCCAGCAGCCAAGATGCCGCCGGCCTCCAGGAGGGGACCCAGTACTTC.

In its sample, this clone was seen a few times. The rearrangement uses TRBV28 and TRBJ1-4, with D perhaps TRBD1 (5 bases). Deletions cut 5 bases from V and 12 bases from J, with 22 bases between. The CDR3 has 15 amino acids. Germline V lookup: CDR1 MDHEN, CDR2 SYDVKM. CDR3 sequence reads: CASSLISSIGVELFF. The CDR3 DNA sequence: TGTGCCAGCAGTCTTATCTCGTCCATAGGGGTTGAACTGTTTTTT.

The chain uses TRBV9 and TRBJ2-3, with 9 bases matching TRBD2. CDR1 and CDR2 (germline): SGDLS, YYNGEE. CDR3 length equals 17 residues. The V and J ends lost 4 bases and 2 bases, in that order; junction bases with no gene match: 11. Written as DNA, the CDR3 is TGTGCCAGCAGCCCCCGACTAGCGGTTCGCGTCACAGATACGCAGTATTTT. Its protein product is CASSPRLAVRVTDTQYF.

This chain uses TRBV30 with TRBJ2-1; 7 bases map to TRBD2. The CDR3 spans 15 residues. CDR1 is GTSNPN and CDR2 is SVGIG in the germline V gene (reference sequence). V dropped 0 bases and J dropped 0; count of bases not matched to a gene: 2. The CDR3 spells CAWSVRGSSYNEQFF. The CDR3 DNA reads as TGTGCCTGGAGTGTACGCGGGAGCTCCTACAATGAGCAGTTCTTC.

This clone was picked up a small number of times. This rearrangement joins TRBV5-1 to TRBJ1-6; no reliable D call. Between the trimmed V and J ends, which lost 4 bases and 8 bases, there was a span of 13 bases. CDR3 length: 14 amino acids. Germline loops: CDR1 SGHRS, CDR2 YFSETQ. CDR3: CASSPLARDSPLHF. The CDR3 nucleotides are TGCGCCAGCAGCCCCTTGGCCCGGGATTCACCCCTCCACTTT.

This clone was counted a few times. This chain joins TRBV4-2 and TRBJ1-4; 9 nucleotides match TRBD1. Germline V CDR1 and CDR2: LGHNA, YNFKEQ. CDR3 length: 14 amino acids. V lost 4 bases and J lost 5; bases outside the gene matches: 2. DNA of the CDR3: TGTGCCAGCAGCCCGGGACAGGGAAATGAAAAACTGTTTTTT. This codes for CASSPGQGNEKLFF.

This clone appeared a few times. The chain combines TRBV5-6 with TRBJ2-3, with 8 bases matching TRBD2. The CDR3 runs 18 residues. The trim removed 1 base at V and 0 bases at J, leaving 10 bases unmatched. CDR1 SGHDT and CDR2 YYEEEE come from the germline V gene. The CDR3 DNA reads TGTGCCAGCAGCTTGTCGGCTAGCGGGCTTTCTAGCACAGATACGCAGTATTTT. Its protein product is CASSLSASGLSSTDTQYF.

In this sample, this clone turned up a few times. CDR3 sequence reads: CASSLQGANDEQYF. As DNA, the CDR3 is TGTGCCAGCAGCCTTCAGGGGGCGAACGACGAGCAGTACTTC. V gene TRBV9 combines with J gene TRBJ2-7; TRBD1 matches at 8 bases. CDR3 length equals 14 residues. V dropped 4 bases and J dropped 5; count of bases not matched to a gene: 8. Germline lookup yields CDR1 SGDLS and CDR2 YYNGEE.

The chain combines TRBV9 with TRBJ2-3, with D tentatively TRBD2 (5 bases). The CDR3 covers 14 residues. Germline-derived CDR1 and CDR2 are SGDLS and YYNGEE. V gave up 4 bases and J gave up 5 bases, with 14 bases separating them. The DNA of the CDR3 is TGTGCCAGCAGCTCCCTCCTAGGAGGAGATACGCAGTATTTT. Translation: CASSSLLGGDTQYF.

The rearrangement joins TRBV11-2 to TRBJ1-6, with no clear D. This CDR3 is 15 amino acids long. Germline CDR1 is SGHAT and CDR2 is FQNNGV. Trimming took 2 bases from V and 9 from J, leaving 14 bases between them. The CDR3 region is CASSLRGSILSPLHF. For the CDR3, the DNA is TGTGCCAGCAGCTTACGGGGATCCATACTTTCACCCCTCCACTTT.

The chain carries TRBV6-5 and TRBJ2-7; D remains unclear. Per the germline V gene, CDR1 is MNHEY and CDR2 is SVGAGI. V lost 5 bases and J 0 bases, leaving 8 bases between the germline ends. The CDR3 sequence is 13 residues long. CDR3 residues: CASSTQASYEQYF. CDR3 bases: TGTGCCAGCAGTACCCAGGCCTCCTACGAGCAGTACTTC.

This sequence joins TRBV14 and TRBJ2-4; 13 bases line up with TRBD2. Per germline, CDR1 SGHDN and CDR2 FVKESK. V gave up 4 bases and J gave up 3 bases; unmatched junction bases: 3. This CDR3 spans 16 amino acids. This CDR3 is CASSRTSGSVKNIQYF. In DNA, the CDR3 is TGTGCCAGCAGCCGGACTAGCGGGAGTGTCAAAAACATTCAGTACTTC.

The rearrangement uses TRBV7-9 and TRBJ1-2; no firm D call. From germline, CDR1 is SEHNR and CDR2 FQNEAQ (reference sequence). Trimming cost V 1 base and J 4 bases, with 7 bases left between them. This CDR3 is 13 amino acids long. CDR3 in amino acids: CASSLGQIYGYTF. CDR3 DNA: TGTGCCAGCAGCTTAGGCCAGATCTATGGCTACACCTTC. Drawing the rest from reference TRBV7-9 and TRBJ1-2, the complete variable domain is DTGVSQNPRHKITKRGQNVTFRCDPISEHNRLYWYRQTLGQGPEFLTYFQNEAQLEKSRLLSDRFSAERPKGSFSTLEIQRTEQGDSAMYLCASSLGQIYGYTFGSGTRLTVV.